The 28 T cell receptor beta chains listed next were all sequenced from one sample in a study of CD8 T cells in ankylosing spondylitis. TCRdb re-called the 5' RACE reads through MiXCR, storing one row per CDR3 protein. The table includes about 130,000 distinct CDR3 sequences, approximately 14% detected once. The sample comprised blood, either unsorted or a sorted T cell fraction (not recorded which). The receptors were gathered from a female donor with ankylosing spondylitis or in good health (not recorded which).

This clonotype has at least ten counts. The chain joins TRBV5-1 to TRBJ2-7; D is perhaps TRBD2 (6 bases). CDR1 is SGHRS and CDR2 is YFSETQ in the germline V gene. The CDR3 contains 13 residues. V shed 0 bases and J shed 4 bases, with 8 bases lying between them. CDR3 protein: CASSLGREYEQYF. CDR3 DNA sequence: TGCGCCAGCAGCTTGGGGAGGGAATACGAGCAGTACTTC.

This clonotype came up many times. J is TRBJ1-4 and V is TRBV6-5, with D possibly matching TRBD1 (6 bases). With 2 bases removed from V and 5 bases from J, the gap between germline ends came to 9 bases. The germline V gene encodes CDR1 MNHEY and CDR2 SVGAGI. The length of the CDR3 is 14 residues. The CDR3 coding sequence is TGTGCCAGCAGTTACGGGACATCGAATGAAAAACTGTTTTTT. It specifies CASSYGTSNEKLFF.

The genes are TRBV20-1 and TRBJ2-3; D perhaps matches TRBD2 (5 bases). The CDR3 totals 15 residues. Trimming took 3 bases from V and 0 from J, leaving 13 bases between them. Germline loops: CDR1 DFQATT, CDR2 SNEGSKA (reference sequence). DNA for the CDR3: TGCAGTGCTAGGGCGCATGGCGGGAGCACAGATACGCAGTATTTT. This encodes CSARAHGGSTDTQYF.

This clonotype has more than one count but fewer than ten. The genes are TRBV7-2 and TRBJ2-1; D is perhaps TRBD2 (6 bases). The CDR3 length is 15 residues. Germline CDR1 reads SGHTA; CDR2 reads FQGNSA. Trimming cost V 3 bases and J 1 base, with 10 bases left between them. The CDR3 region is CASSFLARSYNEQFF. For the CDR3, the DNA is TGTGCCAGCAGCTTCCTAGCGCGGTCCTACAATGAGCAGTTCTTC.

The chain is built from TRBV7-2 and TRBJ2-3, with 8 bases matching TRBD2. Trimming at V came to 2 bases and at J to 3 bases, leaving 10 bases not matched to a gene. Germline V CDR1 and CDR2: SGHTA, FQGNSA. The CDR3 contains 17 residues. Here the CDR3 reads CASSLTVAGLGTDTQYF. In DNA form, the CDR3 reads TGTGCCAGCAGCTTAACGGTAGCGGGGCTTGGGACAGATACGCAGTATTTT.

This clonotype occurred many times. The chain has TRBV5-5 and TRBJ2-7, with a possible D match to TRBD2 (7 bases). This CDR3 is built from 12 residues. Germline V gives CDR1 SGHKS, CDR2 YYEKEE (reference sequence). The ends were cut back, 4 bases at V and 11 bases at J, with 16 bases in the middle. CDR3 nucleotide sequence: TGTGCCAGCAGCATTGGGGGGGCGGTGGAGTACTTC. This translates into CASSIGGAVEYF.

J is TRBJ2-1 and V is TRBV6-2 or TRBV6-3, with D perhaps TRBD2 (6 bases). Per germline, CDR1 MNHEY and CDR2 SVGEGT. With 1 base removed from V and 3 bases from J, the gap between germline ends came to 7 bases. The CDR3 runs 14 residues. The CDR3 protein is CASSYLRGYNEQFF. CDR3 DNA sequence: TGTGCCAGCAGTTACTTGCGGGGCTACAATGAGCAGTTCTTC.

As to this clonotype: This may come from a read error, since a much larger clone is one base off. J is TRBJ2-2 and V is TRBV6-5, with D perhaps matching TRBD1 (6 bases). In germline, CDR1 is MNHEY, CDR2 SVGAGI. This CDR3 has 14 residues. CDR3 sequence (DNA): TGTGCCAGCAGTTACTGGGACAACACCGGGGACCTGTTTTTT. This sequence encodes CASSYWDNTGDLFF.

This clonotype was found many times. The chain joins TRBV5-1 to TRBJ2-3; D remains unclear. The CDR3 runs 12 residues. With 2 bases removed from V and 3 bases from J, the gap between germline ends came to 4 bases. Germline lookup yields CDR1 SGHRS and CDR2 YFSETQ. This CDR3 reads CASSFMTDTQYF. In DNA form, the CDR3 reads TGCGCCAGCAGCTTTATGACAGATACGCAGTATTTT. Supplemented by reference TRBV5-1 and TRBJ2-3, the full variable domain reads KAGVTQTPRYLIKTRGQQVTLSCSPISGHRSVSWYQQTPGQGLQFLFEYFSETQRNKGNFPGRFSGRQFSNSRSEMNVSTLELGDSALYLCASSFMTDTQYFGPGTRLTVL.

This clonotype was counted ten times or more. V gene TRBV5-1 combines with J gene TRBJ1-5; 8 positions agree with TRBD1. The V and J ends lost 4 bases and 3 bases, in that order; junction bases with no gene match: 6. The CDR3 contains 15 residues. The germline V gene encodes CDR1 SGHRS and CDR2 YFSETQ. The CDR3 coding sequence is TGCGCCAGCAGCCTAACAGGGGGAGACAATCAGCCCCAGCATTTT. Protein: CASSLTGGDNQPQHF.

This clonotype was counted ten times or more. This rearrangement joins TRBV5-1 to TRBJ2-6; weak D call: TRBD2 (6 bases). Germline V gives CDR1 SGHRS, CDR2 YFSETQ. The CDR3 is 15 amino acids. Trimming removed 3 bases from V and 2 bases from J, with 9 bases in between. Written as DNA, the CDR3 is TGCGCCAGCAGCTCGGGGGACGCTGGGGCCAACGTCCTGACTTTC. Translated, it gives CASSSGDAGANVLTF.

The V gene is TRBV2, the J gene TRBJ1-3, with 9 bases matching TRBD1. J was trimmed by 3 bases and V by 6 bases; bases with no gene match: 0. Looked up from germline, CDR1 is SNHLY and CDR2 is FYNNEI. CDR3 size: 13 residues. CDR3 sequence: CASRDRGGNTIYF. In nucleotides, the CDR3 is TGTGCCAGCAGGGACAGGGGTGGAAACACCATATATTTT. Looking up the rest from reference TRBV2 and TRBJ1-3 gives the full variable domain: EPEVTQTPSHQVTQMGQEVILRCVPISNHLYFYWYRQILGQKVEFLVSFYNNEISEKSEIFDDQFSVERPDGSNFTLKIRSTKLEDSAMYFCASRDRGGNTIYFGEGSWLTVV.

This clonotype was observed many times. V and J are TRBV12-3 or TRBV12-4 and TRBJ2-1, with D perhaps TRBD2 (5 bases). V was cut by 1 base and J by 0 bases, with 10 bases left in between. This CDR3 comprises 16 residues. The CDR3 reads CASSLGGSGSYNEQFF. DNA for the CDR3: TGTGCCAGCAGTTTAGGCGGAAGCGGCTCCTACAATGAGCAGTTCTTC.

Many counts were recorded for this clonotype. This rearrangement joins TRBV5-1 to TRBJ2-2; 11 positions match TRBD2. The CDR3 has 17 residues. Germline CDR1 reads SGHRS; CDR2 reads YFSETQ. With 4 bases clipped from V and 1 base from J, the junction kept 6 bases outside the gene matches. CDR3 in DNA: TGCGCCAGCAGCATCGGGACTAGCGGTTTGAACACCGGGGAGCTGTTTTTT. Protein: CASSIGTSGLNTGELFF.

This clonotype showed up many times. CDR3 DNA: TGTGCCAGCAGCTTCGACGTCTGGCAAGAGACCCAGTACTTC. This translates into CASSFDVWQETQYF. This chain joins TRBV5-6 and TRBJ2-5; unclear D gene. V lost 2 bases, J lost 2 bases, and 10 bases lay in between. The CDR3 has 14 residues. Per germline, CDR1 SGHDT and CDR2 YYEEEE.

This clonotype has a handful of counts. This chain links TRBV2 with TRBJ1-2; D remains unclear. This CDR3 spans 16 amino acids. Trimming shortened V by 2 bases and J by 3 bases, and 16 bases separated the two germline ends. From germline, CDR1 is SNHLY and CDR2 FYNNEI. CDR3 region: CASSEYSVALDYGYTF. The CDR3, as DNA: TGTGCCAGCAGTGAATACAGCGTTGCATTAGACTATGGCTACACCTTC. The variable domain in full, with the rest retrieved from reference TRBV2 and TRBJ1-2, is EPEVTQTPSHQVTQMGQEVILRCVPISNHLYFYWYRQILGQKVEFLVSFYNNEISEKSEIFDDQFSVERPDGSNFTLKIRSTKLEDSAMYFCASSEYSVALDYGYTFGSGTRLTVV.

At least ten counts were recorded for this clonotype. This sequence joins TRBV5-1 and TRBJ2-1, with TRBD1 identical over 7 bases. V shed 0 bases and J 3 bases; nucleotides not matched to a gene: 3. This CDR3 contains 15 residues. CDR1 is SGHRS and CDR2 is YFSETQ in the germline V gene. CDR3: CASSLVGQVYNEQFF. The CDR3 coding sequence is TGCGCCAGCAGCTTGGTTGGACAGGTCTACAATGAGCAGTTCTTC. Filled out from reference TRBV5-1 and TRBJ2-1, the complete variable domain reads KAGVTQTPRYLIKTRGQQVTLSCSPISGHRSVSWYQQTPGQGLQFLFEYFSETQRNKGNFPGRFSGRQFSNSRSEMNVSTLELGDSALYLCASSLVGQVYNEQFFGPGTRLTVL.

This clonotype was counted at least ten times. The genes are TRBV5-1 and TRBJ1-6, with D perhaps TRBD1 (6 bases). Trimming pared 3 bases from V and 8 bases from J, leaving 12 bases between. The CDR3 is 14 residues long. Germline V gives CDR1 SGHRS, CDR2 YFSETQ. The DNA of the CDR3 is TGCGCCAGCAGCTGGAAGGGGGTTGATTCACCCCTCCACTTT. It yields the protein CASSWKGVDSPLHF.

This clonotype was detected a few times. The chain is built from TRBV7-9 and TRBJ1-1; a weak D match, TRBD1 (6 bases). This CDR3 region has 16 residues. V was clipped by 7 bases and J by 1 base, with 19 bases between them. The germline V gene has CDR1 SEHNR and CDR2 FQNEAQ (reference sequence). The chain's CDR3 is CASTSRLWGPNTEAFF. In nucleotides, the CDR3 is TGTGCCAGCACCTCTAGGCTTTGGGGGCCGAACACTGAAGCTTTCTTT. Full variable domain (missing parts from reference TRBV7-9 and TRBJ1-1): DTGVSQNPRHKITKRGQNVTFRCDPISEHNRLYWYRQTLGQGPEFLTYFQNEAQLEKSRLLSDRFSAERPKGSFSTLEIQRTEQGDSAMYLCASTSRLWGPNTEAFFGQGTRLTVV.

This clonotype was detected only a few times. V gene TRBV18 combines with J gene TRBJ2-5; possible D gene TRBD2, 5 bases. Germline CDR1 KGHSH, CDR2 LQKENI. Trimming removed 5 bases from V and 5 bases from J, with 15 bases in between. The CDR3 is made up of 14 amino acids. CDR3 coding DNA: TGTGCCAGCTCAGGAAGCGGAAATACGGAGACCCAGTACTTC. Protein product: CASSGSGNTETQYF.

This clonotype was detected many times. CDR3 sequence reads: CASSSRQNHTEAFF. Here the CDR3 DNA reads TGTGCCAGCAGCTCGCGACAGAACCACACTGAAGCTTTCTTT. J is TRBJ1-1 and V is TRBV11-2, with D possibly being TRBD1 (5 bases). There are 14 residues in the CDR3. Trimming left V 4 bases short and J 3 bases short, with 12 bases between. From germline, CDR1 is SGHAT and CDR2 FQNNGV.

This clonotype has at least ten counts. The chain couples TRBV7-2 to TRBJ2-7, with 8 bases aligning to TRBD1. Germline V gives CDR1 SGHTA, CDR2 FQGNSA. The V and J ends lost 3 bases and 2 bases, in that order; junction bases with no gene match: 6. The CDR3 extends over 15 amino acids. In DNA form, the CDR3 reads TGTGCCAGCAGCTTGCAAGCAGGGGGCACCTACGAGCAGTACTTC. Translated: CASSLQAGGTYEQYF. The whole variable domain, remainder taken from reference TRBV7-2 and TRBJ2-7, is GAGVSQSPSNKVTEKGKDVELRCDPISGHTALYWYRQSLGQGLEFLIYFQGNSAPDKSGLPSDRFSAERTGGSVSTLTIQRTQQEDSAVYLCASSLQAGGTYEQYFGPGTRLTVT.

For this clonotype: A much larger clone lies one base from this, so it may be a read error. The chain links TRBV10-3 to TRBJ2-1; maybe TRBD2 (6 bases). This CDR3 contains 13 residues. Deletions cut 2 bases from V and 8 bases from J, with 10 bases between. Germline V gives CDR1 ENHRY, CDR2 SYGVKD. Here the CDR3 reads CAISEDPGDEQFF. The CDR3, as DNA: TGTGCCATCAGTGAGGATCCGGGAGATGAGCAGTTCTTC.

There are many counts of this clonotype. This sequence joins TRBV5-6 and TRBJ2-1; D is unresolved. Germline CDR1 is SGHDT and CDR2 is YYEEEE. This CDR3 comprises 11 residues. The V and J ends lost 4 bases and 2 bases respectively, with 1 base between them. DNA for the CDR3: TGTGCCAGCAGCGCCTACAATGAGCAGTTCTTC. Residues: CASSAYNEQFF.

The chain uses TRBV3-1 and TRBJ2-5, with TRBD2 matching over 11 bases. Germline V CDR1 and CDR2: LGHDT, YNNKEL (reference sequence). This CDR3 comprises 19 residues. V lost 1 base and J lost 0; bases outside the gene matches: 10. This chain's CDR3 is CASSQGLLAGGPYQETQYF. The CDR3 region has the DNA TGTGCCAGCAGCCAAGGTCTCCTAGCGGGGGGACCGTACCAAGAGACCCAGTACTTC.

A few counts support this clonotype. The V call is TRBV6-2 or TRBV6-3, the J call TRBJ2-1; D not resolved. From germline, CDR1 is MNHEY and CDR2 SVGEGT. The CDR3 runs 14 residues. Trimming removed 2 bases at V and 4 bases at J, with 9 bases between. CDR3 residues: CASSYLDNYNEQFF. The CDR3 DNA follows: TGTGCCAGCAGTTACCTCGACAATTACAATGAGCAGTTCTTC.

Turning to this clonotype: A much larger clone lies a single base off, so this may be a read error. The gene calls are TRBV28 and TRBJ2-7; 9 nucleotides agree with TRBD1. Germline CDR1 reads MDHEN; CDR2 reads SYDVKM. The CDR3 spans 15 residues. The V gene end was trimmed by 7 bases and the J gene end by 5 bases; junction bases not matched to a gene: 12. In DNA form, the CDR3 reads TGTGCCAGCACTACATATCCGGGACAGGGAGACGAGCAGTACTTC. Its translation: CASTTYPGQGDEQYF.

This clonotype was detected many times. The J gene is TRBJ2-1, the V gene TRBV5-1; D may correspond to TRBD1 or TRBD2 (5 bases each). Trimming cost V 0 bases and J 5 bases, with 18 bases left between them. The CDR3 is made up of 17 amino acids. Germline CDR1 reads SGHRS; CDR2 reads YFSETQ. The CDR3 loop reads CASSLDRTLFLDNEQFF. As DNA, the CDR3 is TGCGCCAGCAGCTTGGACAGGACTTTGTTTTTAGACAATGAGCAGTTCTTC.